This T cell receptor (beta chain) appears in the sequencing data of a study of cytotoxic CD8 clonotypes in ibrutinib-treated CLL. Overall study: Partial responses totalled about 24 and complete responses 2; after median 68 months, about 14 remained remitted and around twelve progressed. Average yields of 255,043 productive templates and 75,000 to 100,000 productive rearrangements characterized the samples. Notes on the study in general: Baseline-level clonality went beyond age-matched healthy donors and moved in step with circulating CD8+ T-cell counts.

Looked up from germline, CDR1 is MDHEN and CDR2 is SYDVKM. V dropped 5 bases and J dropped 3; count of bases not matched to a gene: 2. The CDR3 has 15 amino acids. Note on this clone: Its antigen remains unidentified.

Produced via immunoSEQ multiplex PCR; TCRdb's table is partial and in-frame only. The sample contains nearly 300,000 clones, roughly three quarters of which appear only once. This TCR came from a human donor with chronic lymphocytic leukemia. The chain is built from TRBV28 and TRBJ2-1; TRBD2 aligns across 12 bases. The sample consisted of PBMCs, taken at disease progression, from a patient treated with ibrutinib. CDR3 coding DNA: TGTGCCAGCAGTAGGACTAGCGGGGTCTACAATGAGCAGTTCTTC. Amino acids: CASSRTSGVYNEQFF.